These 14 T cell receptor beta chains were sequenced from one sample in a study of blood T cells in healthy people across ages. Next came a second PCR, run for about 7 to 12 cycles, which used a sample-barcoded 5' primer along with a J-beta primer mix. TCRdb passed the 5' RACE reads through MiXCR, listing each CDR3 protein once. The data show 800,000 to 950,000 distinct CDR3 sequences, with around 29% seen just once and roughly a tenth held by the top ten. These same data were also listed under a study on T cells of mothers and their children.

The specimen sequenced was blood. The receptors here all came from a woman in her 40s in good health.

The gene calls are TRBV12-3 or TRBV12-4 and TRBJ2-1; a weak D match, TRBD2 (6 bases). V dropped 6 bases and J dropped 8 bases, with 11 bases sitting between them. The CDR3 runs to 12 residues. The CDR3 nucleotides are TGTGCCAGCAGGGAGGGTAGGGATGAGCAGTTCTTC. It encodes CASREGRDEQFF.

The chain couples TRBV6-5 to TRBJ2-2; D is unresolved. Trimming stripped 5 bases from V and 4 bases from J, with 8 bases between. Germline V gene data show CDR1 as MNHEY and CDR2 as SVGAGI. The CDR3 is made up of 13 amino acids. DNA of the CDR3: TGTGCCAGCAGTCAAAGGGCCACCGGGGAGCTGTTTTTT. Translated, it gives CASSQRATGELFF.

This clonotype was found many times. V usage is TRBV28 and J usage is TRBJ2-5; D gene unclear. This CDR3 spans 16 amino acids. Germline lookup yields CDR1 MDHEN and CDR2 SYDVKM. Trimming took off 6 bases at V and 1 base at J, with 18 bases between the two ends. This CDR3 is CASSRRNNNPQETQYF. CDR3 coding DNA: TGTGCCAGCAGCCGTAGGAACAACAATCCCCAAGAGACCCAGTACTTC.

Points on this clonotype: The junction departs from the called germline gene at one end, perhaps through a read error. The V and J genes are TRBV6-6 and TRBJ1-2; D uncertain. CDR1 is MNHNY and CDR2 is SVGAGI in the germline V gene (reference sequence). This CDR3 is 14 amino acids long. CDR3 DNA sequence: TGTGCCAGCAGTCCCCCGGAGGGAAACTATGGCCACACCTTC. Amino acid sequence: CASSPPEGNYGHTF.

This clonotype was found a few times. V is TRBV27 and J is TRBJ1-2, with 8 bases matching TRBD1. The CDR3 sequence is 15 residues long. Germline V gives CDR1 MNHEY, CDR2 SMNVEV (reference sequence). Unmatched junction bases numbered 7, after V lost 3 bases and J lost 4 bases. CDR3 sequence (DNA): TGTGCCAGCAGTTTTGGGGCAGGGGGCTCCTATGGCTACACCTTC. Amino acids: CASSFGAGGSYGYTF.

This clonotype turned up a few times. This rearrangement joins TRBV5-1 to TRBJ2-7, with a possible D match to TRBD2 (5 bases). CDR1 is SGHRS, CDR2 YFSETQ, per germline. The V gene lost 7 bases and the J gene lost 4 bases, with 18 bases spanning the gap. CDR3 length: 14 residues. CDR3 DNA: TGCGCCAGCCAACCCAATGGAGGAGAATACGAGCAGTACTTC. This sequence encodes CASQPNGGEYEQYF. The full variable domain, completed using reference TRBV5-1 and TRBJ2-7, is KAGVTQTPRYLIKTRGQQVTLSCSPISGHRSVSWYQQTPGQGLQFLFEYFSETQRNKGNFPGRFSGRQFSNSRSEMNVSTLELGDSALYLCASQPNGGEYEQYFGPGTRLTVT.

In its sample, this clonotype was seen a few times. V and J are TRBV5-1 and TRBJ2-3; 10 positions agree with TRBD1. V was pared by 3 bases and J by 0 bases, with 7 bases of the junction left unmatched. There are 17 residues in the CDR3. Germline V gives CDR1 SGHRS, CDR2 YFSETQ. The CDR3 loop reads CASSWNRQGASTDTQYF. The CDR3 region has the DNA TGCGCCAGCAGCTGGAACCGACAGGGGGCTAGCACAGATACGCAGTATTTT.

A few counts support this clonotype. The chain couples TRBV7-3 to TRBJ1-6; D gene ambiguous. From germline, CDR1 is SGHTA and CDR2 FQGTGA. CDR3 length: 16 amino acids. Trimming pared 5 bases from V and 4 bases from J, leaving 15 bases between. In DNA, the CDR3 is TGTGCCAGCAGCGAACACCCACAAGGGTATAATTCACCCCTCCACTTT. It encodes CASSEHPQGYNSPLHF.

To note about this clonotype: A much larger clone is a single base away; this may be a read error. The chain joins TRBV27 to TRBJ2-7; D is uncertain. CDR1 is MNHEY, CDR2 SMNVEV, per germline (reference sequence). V lost 6 bases to trimming and J lost 3 bases, with 18 bases between them. The CDR3 loop spans 15 amino acids. The CDR3 region is CASRLSPTWGYEQYF. The CDR3 nucleotides read TGTGCCAGCAGGCTATCCCCGACCTGGGGCTACGAGCAGTACTTC.

The V gene is TRBV10-3, the J gene TRBJ2-5, with D maybe TRBD2 (7 bases). The J call may be in error: the DNA end matches TRBJ2-7 better. The germline V gene encodes CDR1 ENHRY and CDR2 SYGVKD. CDR3 size: 16 residues. In nucleotides, the CDR3 is TGTGCCATCAGTGACTCGAACAGGGAGGGGATATACGAGCAGTACTTC. Encoded protein: CAISDSNREGIYEQYF.

V usage is TRBV2 and J usage is TRBJ2-3; no definite D call. The CDR3 has 12 amino acids. With 2 bases removed from V and 2 bases from J, the gap between germline ends came to 2 bases. Germline loops: CDR1 SNHLY, CDR2 FYNNEI. CDR3 region: CASSELTDTQYF. The CDR3 DNA follows: TGTGCCAGCAGTGAACTCACAGATACGCAGTATTTT. Using reference TRBV2 and TRBJ2-3 for the parts outside the CDR3, the full variable domain is EPEVTQTPSHQVTQMGQEVILRCVPISNHLYFYWYRQILGQKVEFLVSFYNNEISEKSEIFDDQFSVERPDGSNFTLKIRSTKLEDSAMYFCASSELTDTQYFGPGTRLTVL.

This clonotype was found once. The chain has TRBV24-1 and TRBJ1-2, with 9 bases lining up with TRBD1. The CDR3 covers 13 residues. Germline CDR1 and CDR2: KGHDR and SFDVKD. V was clipped by 5 bases and J by 4 bases; unmatched bases: 1. CDR3 residues: CATSGGQGYGYTF. Written as DNA, the CDR3 is TGTGCCACCAGTGGGGGACAGGGCTATGGCTACACCTTC.

This clonotype has ten or more counts. V gene TRBV18 combines with J gene TRBJ1-2, with a possible D match to TRBD1 (5 bases). CDR1 and CDR2 from the germline V gene are KGHSH and LQKENI. The CDR3 runs to 12 residues. Trimming left V 8 bases short and J 6 bases short, with 13 bases between. Here the CDR3 reads CASSPGRDGYTF. The CDR3 region has the DNA TGTGCCAGCAGCCCAGGGAGAGATGGCTACACCTTC.

With regard to this clonotype: Just one base apart from a much larger clone, this may be a read error. CDR3 loop: CASSMDGGNERFF. For the CDR3, the DNA is TGCGCCAGCAGCATGGACGGTGGGAATGAGCGGTTCTTC. This chain joins TRBV5-1 and TRBJ2-1; D gene uncertain. The CDR3 contains 13 residues. Germline lookup yields CDR1 SGHRS and CDR2 YFSETQ.